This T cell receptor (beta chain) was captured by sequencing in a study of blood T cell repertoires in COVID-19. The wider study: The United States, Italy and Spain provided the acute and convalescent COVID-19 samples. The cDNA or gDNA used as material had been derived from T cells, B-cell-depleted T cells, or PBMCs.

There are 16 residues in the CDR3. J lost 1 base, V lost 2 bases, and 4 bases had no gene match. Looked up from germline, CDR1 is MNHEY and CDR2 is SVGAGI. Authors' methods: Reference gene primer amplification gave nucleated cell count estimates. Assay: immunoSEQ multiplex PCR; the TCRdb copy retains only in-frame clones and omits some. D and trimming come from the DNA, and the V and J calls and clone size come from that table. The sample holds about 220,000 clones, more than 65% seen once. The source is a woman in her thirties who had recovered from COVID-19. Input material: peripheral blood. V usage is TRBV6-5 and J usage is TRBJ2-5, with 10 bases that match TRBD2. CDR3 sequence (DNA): TGTGCCAGCAGTTACAGTATAGCGGGAGGCCAAGAGACCCAGTACTTC. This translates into CASSYSIAGGQETQYF.